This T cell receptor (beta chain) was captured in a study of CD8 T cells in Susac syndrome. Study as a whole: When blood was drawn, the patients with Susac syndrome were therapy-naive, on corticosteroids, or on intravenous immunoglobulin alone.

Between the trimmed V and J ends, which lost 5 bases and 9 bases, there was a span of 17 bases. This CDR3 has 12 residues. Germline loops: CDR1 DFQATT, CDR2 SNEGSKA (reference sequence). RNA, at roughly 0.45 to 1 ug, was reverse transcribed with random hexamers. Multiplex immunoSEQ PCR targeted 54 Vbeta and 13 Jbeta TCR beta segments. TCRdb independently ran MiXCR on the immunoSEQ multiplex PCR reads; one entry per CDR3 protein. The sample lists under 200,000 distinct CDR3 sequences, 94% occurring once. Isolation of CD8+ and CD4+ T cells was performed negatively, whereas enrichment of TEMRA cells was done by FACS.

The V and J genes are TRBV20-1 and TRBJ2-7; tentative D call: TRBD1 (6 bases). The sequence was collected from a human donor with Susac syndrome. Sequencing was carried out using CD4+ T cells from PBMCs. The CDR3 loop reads CSARTAKGGQYF. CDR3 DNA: TGCAGTGCTCGGACAGCAAAGGGTGGGCAGTACTTC.